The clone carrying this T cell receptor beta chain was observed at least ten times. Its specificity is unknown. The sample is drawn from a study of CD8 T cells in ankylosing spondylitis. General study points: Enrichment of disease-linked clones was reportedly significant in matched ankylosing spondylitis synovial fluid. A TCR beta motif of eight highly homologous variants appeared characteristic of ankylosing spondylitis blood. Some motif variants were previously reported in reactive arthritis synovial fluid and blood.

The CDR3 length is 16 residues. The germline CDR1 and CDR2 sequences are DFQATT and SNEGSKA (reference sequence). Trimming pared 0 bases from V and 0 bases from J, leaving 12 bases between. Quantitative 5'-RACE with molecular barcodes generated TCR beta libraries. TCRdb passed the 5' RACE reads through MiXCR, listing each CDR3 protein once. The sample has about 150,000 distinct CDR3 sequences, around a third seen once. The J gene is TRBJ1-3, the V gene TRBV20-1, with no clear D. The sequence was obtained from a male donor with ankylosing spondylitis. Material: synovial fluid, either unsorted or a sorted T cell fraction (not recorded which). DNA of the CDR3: TGCAGTGCTAGAGAGACCAATGGGTTCTCTGGAAACACCATATATTTT. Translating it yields CSARETNGFSGNTIYF.